The 10 T cell receptor beta chains given below trace back to one sample, sequenced in a study of blood T cell repertoires in COVID-19. Assay used: immunoSEQ multiplex PCR; TCRdb lists only in-frame clones, some missing. The repertoire has approximately 240,000 clones, roughly nine tenths of them found once; the top ten carry roughly 12%. Material for sequencing was peripheral blood. The receptors were gathered from a young woman who had recovered from COVID-19.

This chain connects TRBV29-1 to TRBJ1-2; 7 nucleotides match TRBD1. The CDR3 loop spans 16 amino acids. Germline V gene lookup returns CDR1 SQVTM and CDR2 ANQGSEA. The J segment lost 4 bases and the V segment lost 2 bases, leaving 13 bases of the junction unmatched. CDR3 sequence: CSVETTKTGILYGYTF. For the CDR3, the DNA is TGCAGCGTTGAAACCACTAAGACAGGGATCCTCTATGGCTACACCTTC.

This clone was detected only a few times. The CDR3 region is CANGDSLYGYTF. CDR3 DNA: TGTGCCAACGGGGACAGCCTCTATGGCTACACCTTC. This chain connects TRBV10-3 to TRBJ1-2, with 7 bases matching TRBD1. This CDR3 spans 12 amino acids. Germline assignment: CDR1 ENHRY and CDR2 SYGVKD. The V and J ends lost 10 bases and 4 bases, in that order; junction bases with no gene match: 6.

The chain has TRBV5-6 and TRBJ1-5; TRBD1 matches 8 bases. Germline V gene data show CDR1 as SGHDT and CDR2 as YYEEEE. V shed 1 base, J shed 3 bases, and the junction held 12 bases outside the gene matches. The CDR3 contains 18 residues. Here the CDR3 DNA reads TGTGCCAGCAGCTTGCGGTCAGGGGGCCGGGGGGACAATCAGCCCCAGCATTTT. Translated, it gives CASSLRSGGRGDNQPQHF.

The chain employs TRBV27 and TRBJ1-2; a weak D match, TRBD1 (5 bases). Trimming shortened V by 4 bases and J by 3 bases, and 12 bases separated the two germline ends. Germline-derived CDR1 and CDR2 are MNHEY and SMNVEV (reference sequence). This CDR3 has 14 residues. In nucleotides, the CDR3 is TGTGCCAGCAGTTGGGCGGGGGGGGACTATGGCTACACCTTC. Protein product: CASSWAGGDYGYTF.

This clone has a single count. J is TRBJ2-7 and V is TRBV30, with 7 bases matching TRBD2. The CDR3 is made up of 14 amino acids. The J segment lost 4 bases and the V segment lost 0 bases, leaving 6 bases of the junction unmatched. Germline loops: CDR1 GTSNPN, CDR2 SVGIG (reference sequence). In nucleotides, the CDR3 is TGTGCCTGGAGTGTCAGCGGGATTTCTTACGAGCAGTACTTC. Its protein is CAWSVSGISYEQYF.

V and J are TRBV29-1 and TRBJ2-1; 9 bases are a match to TRBD2. Trimming removed 6 bases from V and 3 bases from J; junction bases left unmatched: 18. The CDR3 covers 18 residues. From germline, CDR1 is SQVTM and CDR2 ANQGSEA. CDR3 region: CSVRGGLASGMGYNEQFF. CDR3 nucleotide sequence: TGCAGCGTCCGTGGGGGGTTGGCTAGCGGGATGGGCTACAATGAGCAGTTCTTC.

This clone was seen once. The V gene is TRBV7-9, the J gene TRBJ2-7, with a tentative D call TRBD1 (7 bases). The CDR3 runs 13 residues. The V gene's germline CDR1 is SEHNR and CDR2 FQNEAQ (reference sequence). V gave up 3 bases and J gave up 6 bases, with 12 bases separating them. The CDR3: CASSLPGGSEQYF. The CDR3 region has the DNA TGTGCCAGCAGCTTGCCAGGGGGGAGCGAGCAGTACTTC.

This chain connects TRBV18 to TRBJ2-1; 9 bases map to TRBD2. The J segment lost 10 bases and the V segment lost 4 bases, leaving 11 bases of the junction unmatched. Per the germline V gene, CDR1 is KGHSH and CDR2 is LQKENI. The CDR3 is 15 residues long. CDR3 in amino acids: CASSLSASGKEEQFF. CDR3 coding DNA: TGTGCCAGCTCACTTTCGGCTAGCGGGAAAGAGGAGCAGTTCTTC.

The V gene is TRBV7-2, the J gene TRBJ2-1, with 8 bases identical to TRBD1. The CDR3 has 16 amino acids. V gave up 1 base and J gave up 7 bases; unmatched junction bases: 9. Germline V gene data show CDR1 as SGHTA and CDR2 as FQGNSA. CDR3 loop: CASSLDSQGARNEQFF. Written as DNA, the CDR3 is TGTGCCAGCAGCTTAGATTCCCAGGGGGCGAGAAATGAGCAGTTCTTC.

The chain links TRBV5-6 to TRBJ2-3; weak D call: TRBD1 (5 bases). Per the germline V gene, CDR1 is SGHDT and CDR2 is YYEEEE. V dropped 5 bases and J dropped 0 bases, with 13 bases sitting between them. This CDR3 contains 15 residues. The CDR3 protein is CASRESGLSTDTQYF. The CDR3 DNA reads as TGTGCCAGCAGGGAATCAGGGTTGAGCACAGATACGCAGTATTTT.